One sample yielded the 2 T cell receptor beta chains listed below, sequenced in a study of CD8+ T cells in alopecia areata. Reverse transcription of extracted RNA yielded cDNA, which provided the sequencing template. Only in-frame clones appear in the TCRdb table, and some are missing; sequencing was by immunoSEQ multiplex PCR. The repertoire includes about 250,000 clones, 67% of them detected once, and under 1.5% sits in the top ten. The material sequenced was CD4+ T cells sorted from blood, taken at week 0. These TCRs come from a human donor with alopecia areata.

This clone occurred a few times. This CDR3 is also generated by other DNA sequences in the sample. The chain joins TRBV11-2 to TRBJ2-5; D unclear. This CDR3 has 11 residues. Germline assignment: CDR1 SGHAT and CDR2 FQNNGV. V lost 1 base and J 5 bases, leaving 2 bases between the germline ends. This CDR3 reads CASSLGETQYF. For the CDR3, the DNA is TGTGCCAGCAGCTTAGGGGAGACCCAGTACTTC.

The chain combines TRBV30 with TRBJ1-2, with D uncertain. V was cut by 2 bases and J by 8 bases, with 15 bases left in between. The CDR3 consists of 13 residues. Germline V gene data show CDR1 as GTSNPN and CDR2 as SVGIG (reference sequence). DNA of the CDR3: TGTGCCTGGAGTACGGGAAGGGAAAGGGGCTACACCTTC. Amino acid sequence: CAWSTGRERGYTF.